This T cell receptor (beta chain) was sequenced in a study of blood T cell repertoires in COVID-19. Study in general: Italy, Spain and the United States were the sources of the convalescent and acute COVID-19 samples. Sources were T cells, B-cell-depleted T cells, or PBMCs; the material itself was cDNA or gDNA.

Germline V gene lookup returns CDR1 ENHRY and CDR2 SYGVKD. Trimming shortened V by 4 bases and J by 0 bases, and 12 bases separated the two germline ends. This CDR3 has 15 amino acids. How the authors handled the data: Amplified reference gene primers provided the basis for estimating nucleated cell counts. Clones were sequenced by immunoSEQ multiplex PCR, and TCRdb holds only the in-frame ones, with some missing. Clonal size and the V and J genes are those of that table, whereas D and trimming came from the DNA. The sample has roughly 410,000 clones; roughly 90% are singletons. The rearrangement links TRBV10-3 to TRBJ2-5, with D hard to call. The sequenced material came from peripheral blood. The receptor was derived from a man aged 35 to 55 with acute or convalescent COVID-19. The CDR3 nucleotides read TGTGCCATCAGTGCGGCGGTCCCCGACCAAGAGACCCAGTACTTC. The encoded protein is CAISAAVPDQETQYF.